This T cell receptor (beta chain) was observed in a study of Graves' ophthalmopathy and Graves' hyperthyroidism. On the study more broadly: The blood sample was drawn at first diagnosis and before any treatment. General observations from the study: Most expanded thyroid clonotypes above 0.001 frequency also appeared in blood.

RNA transcripts served as template for amplifying TCR beta CDR3 sequences. The first-round RT-PCR employed HTBI primers together with the Qiagen OneStep RT-PCR kit. A multiplex PCR was then performed as the second round. TCRdb passed the multiplex PCR reads through MiXCR, listing each CDR3 protein once. The sample holds 350,000 to 400,000 distinct CDR3 sequences, approximately 15% seen once. Hyperthyroidism counted as stable given no ophthalmopathy within 18 months of follow-up. It was from about 9.1 ml of fresh peripheral blood that the PBMCs came. As concerns this clonotype: Its antigen is undetermined.

What was sequenced was peripheral blood. The sequence was obtained from a woman between 18 and 30 years old with stable Graves' hyperthyroidism.

CDR3 region: CASSSPHPGLYEQYF. The DNA for the CDR3 is TGTGCCAGCAGCTCCCCGCACCCAGGGCTCTACGAGCAGTACTTC. V and J are TRBV7-9 and TRBJ2-7; D is possibly TRBD1 (5 bases). Deletions cut 4 bases from V and 3 bases from J, with 16 bases between. The CDR3 runs to 15 residues. Looked up from germline, CDR1 is SEHNR and CDR2 is FQNEAQ (reference sequence). The whole variable domain, filled in from reference TRBV7-9 and TRBJ2-7, reads DTGVSQNPRHKITKRGQNVTFRCDPISEHNRLYWYRQTLGQGPEFLTYFQNEAQLEKSRLLSDRFSAERPKGSFSTLEIQRTEQGDSAMYLCASSSPHPGLYEQYFGPGTRLTVT.